These T cell receptor beta chains were read from a single sample in a study of CD8 T cells in Susac syndrome. TCRdb reprocessed the immunoSEQ multiplex PCR reads with MiXCR, giving one entry per CDR3 protein. The data contain fewer than 90,000 distinct CDR3 sequences, roughly 92% of them singletons. Sequences were obtained from CD8+ T cells from PBMCs. The receptor set was obtained from a human donor with Susac syndrome. The CDR3 runs from the conserved cysteine through the conserved F or W. The D gene is left open where the match is weak. Clone sizes are given selectively: once, few, many, or a class where the clone is expanded.

V	D	size	J	DNA	CDR3
TRBV30	.	few	TRBJ2-7	TGTGCCTGGACCCGGGAGTGGTCCTACGAGCAGTACTTC	CAWTREWSYEQYF
TRBV20-1	TRBD2	once	TRBJ2-1	TGCAGTGCTTACGGGGGGAACTTAAACAATGAGCAGTTCTTC	CSAYGGNLNNEQFF
TRBV28	TRBD2	once	TRBJ2-1	TGTGCCAGCAGTGGGCCGGGACTAGCGGTGACCTCCTACAATGAGCAGTTCTTC	CASSGPGLAVTSYNEQFF
TRBV5-6	.	.	TRBJ2-7	TGTGCCAGCAGCTTGTCCCTGAGGGAGCAGTACTTC	CASSLSLREQYF
TRBV12-3/TRBV12-4	.	.	TRBJ1-1	TGTGCCAGCAGTTTAACCCCCAGTCGGACTGAAGCTTTCTTT	CASSLTPSRTEAFF
TRBV11-2	TRBD1	.	TRBJ2-1	TGTGCCAGCAGCTCATTGGGACAGGGTGGGTCCTACAATGAGCAGTTCTTC	CASSSLGQGGSYNEQFF
TRBV7-9	.	few	TRBJ2-7	TGTGCCAGCAGCTCAGGAGGGGGTCCCTCCTACGAGCAGTACTTC	CASSSGGGPSYEQYF
TRBV29-1	TRBD1	.	TRBJ2-7	TGCAGCGTCCGACAGGGCATCGCCTACGAGCAGTACTTC	CSVRQGIAYEQYF
TRBV7-8	.	.	TRBJ1-6	TGTGCCAGCAGCTTAGGTTCTGTGACGGGGAGAAGTTCACCCCTCCACTTT	CASSLGSVTGRSSPLHF
TRBV9	.	.	TRBJ1-4	TGTGCCAGCGGCCCGGGGAGGGCTCCAAATGAAAAACTGTTTTTT	CASGPGRAPNEKLFF
TRBV20-1	TRBD1	few	TRBJ2-7	TGCAGTGCTAGGGCGGACAGGGACGAGCAGTACTTC	CSARADRDEQYF
TRBV7-8	.	.	TRBJ2-1	TGTGCCAGCAGCTTAGCAGGCTTGAGCTCCTACAATGAGCAGTTCTTC	CASSLAGLSSYNEQFF
TRBV19	.	.	TRBJ2-7	TGTGCCAGTAGTATAGAGACTGGCGAGCAGTACTTC	CASSIETGEQYF
TRBV7-2	.	.	TRBJ1-1	TGTGCCAGCAGCCGCCTAGACCTTATACGAACTGAAGCTTTCTTT	CASSRLDLIRTEAFF
TRBV19	.	.	TRBJ1-2	TGTGCCAGTAGTATGGCGGCAGGGTTCTTAACCGACAACTATGGCTACACCTTC	CASSMAAGFLTDNYGYTF
TRBV18	TRBD1	.	TRBJ1-5	TGTGCCAGCTCACAGGTGACAGGGACCAATCAGCCCCAGCATTTT	CASSQVTGTNQPQHF
TRBV7-8	TRBD2	.	TRBJ2-1	TGTGCCAGCAGCTTAGTTAGCGGGGGGGCATCGGCTTCTTACAATGAGCAGTTCTTC	CASSLVSGGASASYNEQFF
TRBV6-1	.	once	TRBJ2-5	TGTGCCAGCAGTCCCAGCAGGTACGAGACCCAGTACTTC	CASSPSRYETQYF
TRBV19	TRBD2	.	TRBJ2-3	TGTGCCAGTAGTCCAGCGGGGCTCAGCACAGATACGCAGTATTTT	CASSPAGLSTDTQYF
TRBV11-2	TRBD1	.	TRBJ2-5	TGTGCCAGCAGCTTATTTACAGGGGGCCTAGAGACCCAGTACTTC	CASSLFTGGLETQYF
TRBV12-2	.	.	TRBJ2-7	TGTGCAAGTCGCCCCACGATCTCTCTGGGGTCCAGCTCCTACGAGCAGTACTTC	CASRPTISLGSSSYEQYF
TRBV4-3	.	.	TRBJ2-2	TGCGCCAGCAGCCCCAGAACGGGCTACACCGGGGAGCTGTTTTTT	CASSPRTGYTGELFF
TRBV14	.	.	TRBJ2-2	TGTGCCAGCAGGAAGATGGAGAACACCGGGGAGCTGTTTTTT	CASRKMENTGELFF
TRBV9	TRBD1	.	TRBJ1-5	TGTGCCAGCAACCTATCGGGACAGCGGGATCAGCCCCAGCATTTT	CASNLSGQRDQPQHF
TRBV12-3/TRBV12-4	TRBD1	.	TRBJ1-1	TGTGCCAGCAGCTGGGACAGGGTGAACACTGAAGCTTTCTTT	CASSWDRVNTEAFF
TRBV6-2/TRBV6-3	.	.	TRBJ2-7	TGTGCCAGCAGTTGGCGCTACGAGCAGTACTTC	CASSWRYEQYF
TRBV7-6	.	.	TRBJ2-1	TGTGCCAGCAGCTTATACGGCGGGTCGGCTACTGAGGCGTTCTTC	CASSLYGGSATEAFF
TRBV7-6	.	.	TRBJ1-5	TGTGCCAGCAGCTTATTCCCCCGACAGCCCCAGCATTTT	CASSLFPRQPQHF
TRBV27	.	.	TRBJ1-5	TGTGCCAGCAGGGCTTTTGGGGGGGGCAATCAGCCCCAGCATTTT	CASRAFGGGNQPQHF
TRBV6-1	.	.	TRBJ2-5	TGTGCCAGCAGTGAAATGGTCGGGCAGACAGAGACCCAGTACTTC	CASSEMVGQTETQYF
TRBV27	.	.	TRBJ2-7	TGTGCCAGCAGTTTATTAACAGGGATTTCCGAGCAGTACTTC	CASSLLTGISEQYF
TRBV11-2	.	.	TRBJ1-3	TGTGCCAGCAGCTTAGGAACAGGGTACGCTGGAAACACCATATATTTT	CASSLGTGYAGNTIYF
TRBV18	.	.	TRBJ1-1	TGTGCCAGCTCACCACCGACCCCGATAAGTGGTGAAGCTTTCTTT	CASSPPTPISGEAFF
TRBV20-1	.	.	TRBJ2-2	TGCAGTGCCAAGCTTTCCACCGGGGAGCTGTTTTTT	CSAKLSTGELFF
TRBV19	TRBD1	few	TRBJ1-1	TGTGCCAGTAGGACTCTCTGGGACAGGGCTGCGCCCGTTGAAGCTTTCTTT	CASRTLWDRAAPVEAFF
TRBV10-3	TRBD1	.	TRBJ2-7	TGTGCCATCAGCCCCGGGACAGGGCCCGAGCAGTACTTC	CAISPGTGPEQYF
TRBV15	.	.	TRBJ2-3	TGTGCCACCACCTGGAACCCGCCGGGCACAGATACGCAGTATTTT	CATTWNPPGTDTQYF
TRBV30	TRBD1	.	TRBJ1-6	TGTGCCTGGAGTCTGACAGGGCTGAGTTCACCCCTCCACTTT	CAWSLTGLSSPLHF
TRBV30	.	.	TRBJ2-1	TGTGCCTGGAGTGTACGACGTTACTACAATGAGCAGTTCTTC	CAWSVRRYYNEQFF
TRBV5-1	.	few	TRBJ2-7	TGCGCCAGCAGCTTGGAAAGGCCTACCTACGAGCAGTACTTC	CASSLERPTYEQYF
TRBV6-5	.	.	TRBJ1-1	TGTGCCAGCAGTTACTCGCCAGGGGTGGTCACTGAAGCTTTCTTT	CASSYSPGVVTEAFF
TRBV6-8	TRBD2	.	TRBJ2-3	TGTGCCAGCCCGCGGGAGGGCACAGATACGCAGTATTTT	CASPREGTDTQYF
TRBV5-6	TRBD2	once	TRBJ2-1	TGTGTCAGCAGCTCCCCGGGACTAGCGGGATCTGATATGGGAGAGCAGTTCTTC	CVSSSPGLAGSDMGEQFF
TRBV11-2	.	.	TRBJ2-1	TGTGCCAGCAGGGAAAACTACAATGAGCAGTTCTTC	CASRENYNEQFF